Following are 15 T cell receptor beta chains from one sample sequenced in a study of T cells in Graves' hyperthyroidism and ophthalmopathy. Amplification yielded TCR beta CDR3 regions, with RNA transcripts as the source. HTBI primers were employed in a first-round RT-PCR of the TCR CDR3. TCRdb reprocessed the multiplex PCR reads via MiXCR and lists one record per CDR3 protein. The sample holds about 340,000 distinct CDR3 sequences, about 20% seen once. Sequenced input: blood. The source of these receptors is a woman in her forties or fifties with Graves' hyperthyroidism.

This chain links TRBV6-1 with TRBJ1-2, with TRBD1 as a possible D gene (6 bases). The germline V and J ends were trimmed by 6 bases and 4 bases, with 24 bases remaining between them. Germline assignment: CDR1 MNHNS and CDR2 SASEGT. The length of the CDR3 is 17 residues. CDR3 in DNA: TGTGCCAGCAGCCGATACCAACCGGACAGTTTGCTCTATGGCTACACCTTC. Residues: CASSRYQPDSLLYGYTF.

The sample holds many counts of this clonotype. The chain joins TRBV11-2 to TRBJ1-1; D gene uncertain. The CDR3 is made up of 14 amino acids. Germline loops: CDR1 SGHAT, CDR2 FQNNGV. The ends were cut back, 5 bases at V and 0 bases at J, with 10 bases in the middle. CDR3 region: CASSLRDLNTEAFF. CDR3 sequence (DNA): TGTGCCAGCAGCCTGCGAGACCTGAACACTGAAGCTTTCTTT.

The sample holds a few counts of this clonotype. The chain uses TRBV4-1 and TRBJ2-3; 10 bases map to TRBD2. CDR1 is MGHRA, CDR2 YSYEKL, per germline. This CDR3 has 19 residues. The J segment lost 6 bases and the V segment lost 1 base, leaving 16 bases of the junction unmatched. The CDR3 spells CASSQAILAGASGVDTQYF. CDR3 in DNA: TGCGCCAGCAGCCAAGCTATCCTAGCGGGAGCGTCTGGAGTTGATACGCAGTATTTT.

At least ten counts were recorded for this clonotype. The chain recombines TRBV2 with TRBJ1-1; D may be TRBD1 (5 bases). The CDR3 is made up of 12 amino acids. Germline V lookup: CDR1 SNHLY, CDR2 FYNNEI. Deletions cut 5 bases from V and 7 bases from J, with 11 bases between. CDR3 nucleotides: TGTGCCAGCAGTAGGGACGCGAGTGAAGCTTTCTTT. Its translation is CASSRDASEAFF.

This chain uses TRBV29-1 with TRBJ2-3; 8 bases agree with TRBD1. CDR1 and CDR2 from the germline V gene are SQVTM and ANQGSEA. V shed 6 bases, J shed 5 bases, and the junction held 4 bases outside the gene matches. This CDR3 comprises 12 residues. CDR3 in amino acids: CSVGQGIDTQYF. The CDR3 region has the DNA TGCAGCGTCGGACAGGGCATAGATACGCAGTATTTT.

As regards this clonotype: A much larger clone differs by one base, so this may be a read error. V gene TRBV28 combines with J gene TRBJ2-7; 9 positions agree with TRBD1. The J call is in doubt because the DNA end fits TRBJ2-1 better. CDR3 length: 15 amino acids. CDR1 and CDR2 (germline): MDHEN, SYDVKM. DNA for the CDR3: TGTGCCACTGGGGACCCGGGACAGGGATCCTACGAGCAGTTCTTC. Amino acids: CATGDPGQGSYEQFF.

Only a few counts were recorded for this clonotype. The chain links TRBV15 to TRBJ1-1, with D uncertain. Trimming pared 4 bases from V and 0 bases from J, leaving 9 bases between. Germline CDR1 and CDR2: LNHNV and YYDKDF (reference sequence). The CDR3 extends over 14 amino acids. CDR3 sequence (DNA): TGTGCCACCAGCAAAAGGTCGGTGAACACTGAAGCTTTCTTT. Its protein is CATSKRSVNTEAFF.

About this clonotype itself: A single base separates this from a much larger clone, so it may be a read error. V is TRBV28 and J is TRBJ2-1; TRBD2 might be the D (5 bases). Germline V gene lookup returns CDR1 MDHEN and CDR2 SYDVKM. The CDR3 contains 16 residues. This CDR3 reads CASNLLGPSSYNEQFF. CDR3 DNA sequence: TGTGCCAGCAATTTACTAGGTCCGAGCTCCTACAATGAGCAGTTCTTC.

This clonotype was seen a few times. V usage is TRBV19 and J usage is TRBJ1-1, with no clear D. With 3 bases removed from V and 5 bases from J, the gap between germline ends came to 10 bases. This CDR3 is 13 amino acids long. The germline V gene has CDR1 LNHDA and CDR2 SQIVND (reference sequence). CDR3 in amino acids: CASSIERDTEAFF. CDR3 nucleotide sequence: TGTGCCAGTAGTATTGAGAGGGATACTGAAGCTTTCTTT.

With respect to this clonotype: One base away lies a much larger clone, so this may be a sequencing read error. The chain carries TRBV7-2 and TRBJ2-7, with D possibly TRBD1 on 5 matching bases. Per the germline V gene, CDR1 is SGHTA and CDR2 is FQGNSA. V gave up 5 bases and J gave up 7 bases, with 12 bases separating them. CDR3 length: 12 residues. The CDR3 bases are TGTGCCAGCAGCATCCAGGGTGATGAGCAGTACTTC. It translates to CASSIQGDEQYF.

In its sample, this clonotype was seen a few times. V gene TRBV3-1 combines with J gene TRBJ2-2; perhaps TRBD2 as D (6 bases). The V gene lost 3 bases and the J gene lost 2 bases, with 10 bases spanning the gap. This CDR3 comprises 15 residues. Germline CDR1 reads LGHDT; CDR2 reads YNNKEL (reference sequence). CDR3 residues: CASSHAGPNTGELFF. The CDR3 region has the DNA TGTGCCAGCAGCCACGCGGGGCCCAACACCGGGGAGCTGTTTTTT.

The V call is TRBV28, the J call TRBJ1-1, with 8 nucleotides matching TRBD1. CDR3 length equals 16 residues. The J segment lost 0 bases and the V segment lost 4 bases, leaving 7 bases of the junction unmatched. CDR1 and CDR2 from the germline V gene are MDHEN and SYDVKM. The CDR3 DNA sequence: TGTGCCAGCAGTTCCGCCGGGACAGGTATGAACACTGAAGCTTTCTTT. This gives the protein CASSSAGTGMNTEAFF.

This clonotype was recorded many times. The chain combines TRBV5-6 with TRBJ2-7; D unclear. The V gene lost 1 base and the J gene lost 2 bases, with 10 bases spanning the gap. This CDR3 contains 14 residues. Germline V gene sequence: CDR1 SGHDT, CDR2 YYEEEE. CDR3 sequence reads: CASSLSGTAYEQYV. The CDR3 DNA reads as TGTGCCAGCAGCTTGTCAGGAACGGCCTACGAGCAGTACGTC.

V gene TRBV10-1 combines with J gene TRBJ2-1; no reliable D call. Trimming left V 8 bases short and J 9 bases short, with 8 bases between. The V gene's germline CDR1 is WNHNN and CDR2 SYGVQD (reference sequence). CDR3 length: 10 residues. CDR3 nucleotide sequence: TGCGCCAGCGAGTCGGGTGAGCAGTTCTTC. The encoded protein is CASESGEQFF.

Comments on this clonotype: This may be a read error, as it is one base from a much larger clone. This CDR3 is CVSSLGGQGGSDEQFF. The CDR3 coding sequence is TGTGTCAGCAGCTTAGGTGGACAGGGTGGTTCTGATGAGCAGTTCTTC. The chain uses TRBV5-1 and TRBJ2-1; the match to TRBD1 covers 8 bases. Germline V lookup: CDR1 SGHRS, CDR2 YFSETQ. The CDR3 has 16 residues.